The sequence of this TCR beta chain was determined in a study of T cells in Graves' hyperthyroidism and ophthalmopathy. Study context: Once the initial diagnosis was made, peripheral blood was obtained before any treatment.

RNA transcripts served as the template for amplifying TCR beta CDR3 regions. A first-round RT-PCR of the TCR CDR3 used the HTBI primer set. TCRdb reanalysed the multiplex PCR reads using MiXCR and keeps one entry per CDR3 protein. In the table there are over 350,000 distinct CDR3 sequences, roughly an eighth of which are singletons. Trimming removed 2 bases at V and 1 base at J, with 18 bases between. The CDR3 is 17 residues long. Germline assignment: CDR1 GTSNPN and CDR2 SVGIG (reference sequence). Study observations and caveats: Blood also contained most expanded thyroid clonotypes above 0.001. Ophthalmopathy was predicted by the model a median of roughly 6.7 months ahead of onset.

This clonotype was recorded at least ten times. Its antigen is undetermined. This receptor was taken from a man aged 45 to 65 with Graves' ophthalmopathy. V usage is TRBV30 and J usage is TRBJ2-1; the D is unclear. The sample taken for sequencing was blood. CDR3 amino acids: CAWSNLPRLTSYNEQFF. The CDR3 DNA reads TGTGCCTGGAGTAACCTACCCCGGCTAACTTCCTACAATGAGCAGTTCTTC.